These 19 T cell receptor beta chains share one sample of origin, sequenced in a study of OX40 agonist ivuxolimab in advanced cancers. The method was immunoSEQ multiplex PCR; TCRdb's version includes in-frame clones alone and lacks a portion of them. The repertoire holds 15,000 to 20,000 clones, with around 82% as singletons. The source material was CD4+ or CD8+ T cells sorted from blood, sampled in a trial of the OX40 agonist ivuxolimab. The receptors shown here come from an adult with an advanced solid tumor such as melanoma, head and neck, liver or kidney cancer.

The CDR3 region is CASSSWTSEGNEQFF. The CDR3, as DNA: TGTGCCAGCAGCTCTTGGACTAGTGAAGGGAATGAGCAGTTCTTC. The gene calls are TRBV7-6 and TRBJ2-1; the match to TRBD2 covers 7 bases. With V trimmed by 4 bases and J by 7 bases, 10 bases remained unmatched. CDR1 SGHVS and CDR2 FNYEAQ come from the germline V gene. The CDR3 sequence is 15 residues long.

The chain couples TRBV27 to TRBJ2-1, with 10 bases aligning to TRBD2. The CDR3 sequence is 15 residues long. V was pared by 5 bases and J by 5 bases, with 6 bases of the junction left unmatched. CDR1 is MNHEY and CDR2 is SMNVEV in the germline V gene (reference sequence). The CDR3 nucleotides read TGTGCCAGCAGTACAGCGGGAGGGTTCGACAATGAGCAGTTCTTC. Its translation is CASSTAGGFDNEQFF.

The rearrangement joins TRBV27 to TRBJ2-3; perhaps D is TRBD1 or TRBD2 (5 bases each). Trimming stripped 5 bases from V and 0 bases from J, with 9 bases between. CDR1 and CDR2 from the germline V gene are MNHEY and SMNVEV (reference sequence). CDR3 length equals 14 residues. CDR3 residues: CASSHRDSTDTQYF. CDR3 sequence (DNA): TGTGCCAGCAGTCACCGGGACAGCACAGATACGCAGTATTTT.

The genes are TRBV30 and TRBJ2-4; D possibly corresponds to TRBD1 (6 bases). The germline CDR1 and CDR2 sequences are GTSNPN and SVGIG (reference sequence). The ends were cut back, 3 bases at V and 0 bases at J, with 24 bases in the middle. This CDR3 is built from 19 residues. The CDR3 DNA follows: TGTGCCTGGAGACTCTTCGCAGGGGCCCCAGGAGAAGCCAAAAACATTCAGTACTTC. Residues: CAWRLFAGAPGEAKNIQYF. The whole variable domain, filled in from reference TRBV30 and TRBJ2-4, reads SQTIHQWPATLVQPVGSPLSLECTVEGTSNPNLYWYRQAAGRGLQLLFYSVGIGQISSEVPQNLSASRPQDRQFILSSKKLLLSDSGFYLCAWRLFAGAPGEAKNIQYFGAGTRLSVL.

This chain connects TRBV6-5 to TRBJ2-7; D gene ambiguous. The V and J ends lost 2 bases and 6 bases respectively, with 11 bases between them. The CDR3 extends over 13 amino acids. The germline V gene encodes CDR1 MNHEY and CDR2 SVGAGI. The CDR3 loop is CASSYTIGREQYF. The CDR3, as DNA: TGTGCCAGCAGTTACACGATAGGACGCGAGCAGTACTTC.

This rearrangement joins TRBV2 to TRBJ2-7; D is perhaps TRBD1 or TRBD2 (5 bases each). This CDR3 has 11 amino acids. CDR1 and CDR2 from the germline V gene are SNHLY and FYNNEI. Trimming pared 6 bases from V and 2 bases from J, leaving 5 bases between. This CDR3 reads CASRGAYEQYF. The CDR3 DNA follows: TGTGCCAGCAGGGGGGCCTACGAGCAGTACTTC.

The rearrangement joins TRBV11-2 to TRBJ1-5, with TRBD1 matching over 10 bases. After removal of 0 bases from V and 3 bases from J, the junction contained 11 bases not matched to a gene. The germline V gene has CDR1 SGHAT and CDR2 FQNNGV. CDR3 length: 19 residues. The CDR3 region has the DNA TGTGCCAGCAGCTTAGACTCCGGACAGGGGGTATTCTACAATCAGCCCCAGCATTTT. Protein sequence: CASSLDSGQGVFYNQPQHF. Full variable domain (rest looked up from reference TRBV11-2 and TRBJ1-5): EAGVAQSPRYKIIEKRQSVAFWCNPISGHATLYWYQQILGQGPKLLIQFQNNGVVDDSQLPKDRFSAERLKGVDSTLKIQPAKLEDSAVYLCASSLDSGQGVFYNQPQHFGDGTRLSIL.

V and J are TRBV6-5 and TRBJ1-3; weak D call: TRBD1 (5 bases). Germline CDR1 MNHEY, CDR2 SVGAGI. This CDR3 is 14 amino acids long. Trimming took off 2 bases at V and 4 bases at J, with 9 bases between the two ends. CDR3 residues: CASSYGRAGNTIYF. The CDR3 DNA sequence: TGTGCCAGCAGTTACGGCAGGGCCGGAAACACCATATATTTT.

The rearrangement links TRBV19 to TRBJ1-1, with 9 bases fitting TRBD1. From germline, CDR1 is LNHDA and CDR2 SQIVND (reference sequence). The CDR3 covers 13 residues. J lost 4 bases, V lost 9 bases, and 6 bases had no gene match. The CDR3 protein is CASRDRAVTEAFF. The CDR3 bases are TGTGCCAGCCGGGACAGGGCCGTCACTGAAGCTTTCTTT. Full variable domain (remainder filled in from reference TRBV19 and TRBJ1-1): DGGITQSPKYLFRKEGQNVTLSCEQNLNHDAMYWYRQDPGQGLRLIYYSQIVNDFQKGDIAEGYSVSREKKESFPLTVTSAQKNPTAFYLCASRDRAVTEAFFGQGTRLTVV.

V is TRBV9 and J is TRBJ1-2; the D gene is possibly TRBD1 (5 bases). This CDR3 has 14 residues. Germline values: CDR1 SGDLS, CDR2 YYNGEE. Trimming cost V 0 bases and J 4 bases, with 10 bases left between them. CDR3 sequence reads: CASSVEATAYGYTF. In DNA, the CDR3 is TGTGCCAGCAGCGTAGAGGCGACAGCCTATGGCTACACCTTC. The full variable domain, in which reference TRBV9 and TRBJ1-2 provide the parts outside the CDR3, is DSGVTQTPKHLITATGQRVTLRCSPRSGDLSVYWYQQSLDQGLQFLIQYYNGEERAKGNILERFSAQQFPDLHSELNLSSLELGDSALYFCASSVEATAYGYTFGSGTRLTVV.

This chain connects TRBV6-5 to TRBJ2-7; D call uncertain. V gave up 0 bases and J gave up 6 bases, with 6 bases separating them. CDR1 and CDR2 from the germline V gene are MNHEY and SVGAGI. CDR3 length equals 12 residues. DNA for the CDR3: TGTGCCAGCAGTTACTCTGGGCGCGAGCAGTACTTC. This sequence encodes CASSYSGREQYF.

The chain joins TRBV4-3 to TRBJ2-2, with TRBD2 identical over 11 bases. Looked up from germline, CDR1 is LGHNA and CDR2 is YSLEER. The CDR3 is made up of 18 amino acids. J gave up 4 bases and V 3 bases, and 10 bases lay outside the gene matches. The CDR3 DNA sequence: TGCGCCAGCAGCCATGGAGTACTGACTAGCGGGACCACCGGGGAGCTGTTTTTT. Amino acids: CASSHGVLTSGTTGELFF.

The chain combines TRBV11-2 with TRBJ2-1; TRBD2 matches 7 bases. V trimming: 2 bases; J trimming: 4 bases; junction bases outside the gene matches: 5. The CDR3 runs 15 residues. CDR1 is SGHAT, CDR2 FQNNGV, per germline. The CDR3 region is CASSLIAGPYNEQFF. The CDR3 region has the DNA TGTGCCAGCAGCTTAATAGCGGGCCCGTACAATGAGCAGTTCTTC.

This chain connects TRBV2 to TRBJ2-1; weak D call: TRBD1 (6 bases). The CDR3 sequence is 13 residues long. V shed 6 bases and J shed 8 bases, with 14 bases lying between them. Germline lookup yields CDR1 SNHLY and CDR2 FYNNEI. CDR3 region: CASRPPGVDEQFF. In DNA form, the CDR3 reads TGTGCCAGCAGGCCTCCAGGGGTCGATGAGCAGTTCTTC.

The DNA of the CDR3 is TGCGCCAGCAGCCAAGTTGCCGGGCCAAACTATGGCTACACCTTC. Translating it yields CASSQVAGPNYGYTF. The rearrangement links TRBV4-1 to TRBJ1-2; the D is unclear. V was shortened by 1 base and J by 2 bases, with 11 bases between the two germline ends. This CDR3 contains 15 residues. CDR1 and CDR2 (germline): MGHRA, YSYEKL.

J is TRBJ1-1 and V is TRBV27; D is undetermined. The CDR3 is 14 residues long. Per the germline V gene, CDR1 is MNHEY and CDR2 is SMNVEV (reference sequence). With 3 bases removed from V and 3 bases from J, the gap between germline ends came to 11 bases. The CDR3 region has the DNA TGTGCCAGCAGTTTTAGGACCTTCGACACTGAAGCTTTCTTT. It codes for CASSFRTFDTEAFF.

This clone has only one observation. The chain has TRBV6-5 and TRBJ2-7; D is undetermined. Germline-derived CDR1 and CDR2 are MNHEY and SVGAGI. The ends were cut back, 2 bases at V and 7 bases at J, with 12 bases in the middle. The CDR3 consists of 13 residues. The CDR3 sequence is CASSYRFFEEQYF. CDR3 coding DNA: TGTGCCAGCAGTTACCGGTTTTTCGAGGAGCAGTACTTC.

The rearrangement links TRBV6-5 to TRBJ2-3; D might be TRBD2 (6 bases). Germline values: CDR1 MNHEY, CDR2 SVGAGI. V was cut by 4 bases and J by 1 base, with 12 bases left in between. The CDR3 is 15 amino acids. For the CDR3, the DNA is TGTGCCAGCAGTTCGCGGCGGGAAGGCACAGATACGCAGTATTTT. Translated, it gives CASSSRREGTDTQYF.

J is TRBJ1-5 and V is TRBV2; D possibly corresponds to TRBD1 (6 bases). The CDR3 is made up of 16 amino acids. V lost 6 bases and J 2 bases, leaving 17 bases between the germline ends. CDR1 and CDR2 from the germline V gene are SNHLY and FYNNEI. The CDR3 coding sequence is TGTGCCAGCAGGGATACAGGGTTTATTGGCAATCAGCCCCAGCATTTT. Translating gives CASRDTGFIGNQPQHF.